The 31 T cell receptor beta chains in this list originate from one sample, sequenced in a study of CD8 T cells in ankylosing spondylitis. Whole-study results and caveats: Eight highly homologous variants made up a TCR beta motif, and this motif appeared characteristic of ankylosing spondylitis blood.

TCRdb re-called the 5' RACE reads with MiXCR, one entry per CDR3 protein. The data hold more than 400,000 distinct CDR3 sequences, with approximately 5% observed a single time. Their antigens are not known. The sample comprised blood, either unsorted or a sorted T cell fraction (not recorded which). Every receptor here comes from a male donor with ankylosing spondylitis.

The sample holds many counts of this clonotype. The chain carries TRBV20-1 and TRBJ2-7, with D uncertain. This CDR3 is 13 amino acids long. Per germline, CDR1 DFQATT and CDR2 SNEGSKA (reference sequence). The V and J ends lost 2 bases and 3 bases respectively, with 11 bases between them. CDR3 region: CSARTVLDYEQYF. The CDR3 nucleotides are TGCAGTGCTAGAACAGTTTTGGACTACGAGCAGTACTTC.

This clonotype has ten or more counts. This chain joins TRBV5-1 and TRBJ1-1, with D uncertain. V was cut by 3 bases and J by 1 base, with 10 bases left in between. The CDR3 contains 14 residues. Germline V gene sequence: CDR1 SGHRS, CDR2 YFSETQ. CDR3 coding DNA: TGCGCCAGCAGCTCAGGAGCGGGGAACACTGAAGCTTTCTTT. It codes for CASSSGAGNTEAFF.

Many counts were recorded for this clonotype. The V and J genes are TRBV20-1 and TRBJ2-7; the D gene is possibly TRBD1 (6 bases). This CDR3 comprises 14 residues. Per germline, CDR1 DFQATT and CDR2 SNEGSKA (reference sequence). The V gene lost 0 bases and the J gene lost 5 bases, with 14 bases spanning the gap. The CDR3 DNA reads TGCAGTGCTAGAGACCAACAGGGTTTAGACGAGCAGTACTTC. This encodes CSARDQQGLDEQYF.

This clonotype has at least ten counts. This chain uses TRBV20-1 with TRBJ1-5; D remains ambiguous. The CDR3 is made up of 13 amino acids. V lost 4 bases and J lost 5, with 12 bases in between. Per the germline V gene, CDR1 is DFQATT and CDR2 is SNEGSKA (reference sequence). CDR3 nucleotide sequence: TGCAGTGCTAACGTTGCTCGACATCAGCCCCAGCATTTT. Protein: CSANVARHQPQHF.

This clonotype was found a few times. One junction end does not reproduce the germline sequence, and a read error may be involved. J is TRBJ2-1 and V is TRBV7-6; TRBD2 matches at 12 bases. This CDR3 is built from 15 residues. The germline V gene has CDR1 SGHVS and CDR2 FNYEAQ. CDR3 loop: CASSLGELAGGPAIF. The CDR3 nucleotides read TGTGCCAGCAGCTTAGGGGAACTAGCGGGGGGCCCCGCCATCTTC.

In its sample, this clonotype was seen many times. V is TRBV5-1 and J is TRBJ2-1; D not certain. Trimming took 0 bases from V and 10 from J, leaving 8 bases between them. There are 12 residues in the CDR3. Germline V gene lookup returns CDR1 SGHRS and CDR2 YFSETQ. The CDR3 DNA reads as TGCGCCAGCAGCTTGGCCTGGCAAGAGCAGTTCTTC. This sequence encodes CASSLAWQEQFF.

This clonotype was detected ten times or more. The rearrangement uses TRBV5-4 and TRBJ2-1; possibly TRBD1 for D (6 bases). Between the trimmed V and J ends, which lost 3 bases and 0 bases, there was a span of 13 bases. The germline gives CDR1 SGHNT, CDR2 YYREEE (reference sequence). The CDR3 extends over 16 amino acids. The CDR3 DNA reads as TGTGCCAGCAGCTCTCGGACAGAGAGCTCCTACAATGAGCAGTTCTTC. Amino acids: CASSSRTESSYNEQFF.

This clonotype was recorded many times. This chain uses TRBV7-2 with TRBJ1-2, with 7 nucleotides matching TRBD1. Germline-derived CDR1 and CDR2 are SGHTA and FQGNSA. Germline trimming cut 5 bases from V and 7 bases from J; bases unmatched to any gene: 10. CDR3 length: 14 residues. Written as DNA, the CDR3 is TGTGCCAGCAGCCTTGGGACAGAAAGTTTTGGCTACACCTTC. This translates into CASSLGTESFGYTF.

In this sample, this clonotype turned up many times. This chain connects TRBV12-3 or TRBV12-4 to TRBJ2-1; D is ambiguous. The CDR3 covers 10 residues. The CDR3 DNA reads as TGTACCCAGTTAAAGGATGAGCAGTTCTTC. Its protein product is CTQLKDEQFF.

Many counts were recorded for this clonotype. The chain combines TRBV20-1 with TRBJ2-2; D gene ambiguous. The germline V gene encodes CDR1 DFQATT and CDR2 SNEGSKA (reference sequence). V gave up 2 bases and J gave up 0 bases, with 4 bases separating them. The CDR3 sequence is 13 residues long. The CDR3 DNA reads TGCAGTGCTAGACTAACGAACACCGGGGAGCTGTTTTTT. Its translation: CSARLTNTGELFF.

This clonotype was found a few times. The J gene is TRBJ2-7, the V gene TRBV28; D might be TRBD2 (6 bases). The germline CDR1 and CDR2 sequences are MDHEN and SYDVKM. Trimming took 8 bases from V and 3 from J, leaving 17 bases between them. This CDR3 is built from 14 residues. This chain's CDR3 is CASAPTRTGYEQYF. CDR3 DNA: TGTGCCAGCGCCCCGACTAGGACTGGCTACGAGCAGTACTTC.

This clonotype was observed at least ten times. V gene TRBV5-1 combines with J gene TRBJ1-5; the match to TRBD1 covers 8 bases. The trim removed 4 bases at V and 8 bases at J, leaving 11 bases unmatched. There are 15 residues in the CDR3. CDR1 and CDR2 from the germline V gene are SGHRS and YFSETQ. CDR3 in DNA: TGCGCCAGCAGCCCCATGACAGGGGATGGGAAGCCCCAGCATTTT. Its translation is CASSPMTGDGKPQHF.

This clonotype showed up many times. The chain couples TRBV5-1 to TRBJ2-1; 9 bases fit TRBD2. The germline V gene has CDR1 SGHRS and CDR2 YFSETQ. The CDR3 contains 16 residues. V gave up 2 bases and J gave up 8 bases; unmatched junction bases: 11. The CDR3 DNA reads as TGCGCCAGCAGCTTAGTGGCGGCTAGCGGGACCTATGAGCAGTTCTTC. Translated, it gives CASSLVAASGTYEQFF.

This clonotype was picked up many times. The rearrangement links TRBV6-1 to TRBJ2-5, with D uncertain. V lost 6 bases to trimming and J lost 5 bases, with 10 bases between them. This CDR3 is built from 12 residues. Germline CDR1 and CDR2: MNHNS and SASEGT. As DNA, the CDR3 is TGTGCCAGCAGGTACCTATACGAGACCCAGTACTTC. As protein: CASRYLYETQYF.

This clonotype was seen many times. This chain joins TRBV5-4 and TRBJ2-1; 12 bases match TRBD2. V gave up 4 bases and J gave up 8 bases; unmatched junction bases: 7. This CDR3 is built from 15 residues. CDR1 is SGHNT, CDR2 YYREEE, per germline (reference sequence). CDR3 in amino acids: CASSLTSGSFDEQFF. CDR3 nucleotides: TGTGCCAGCAGCCTGACTAGCGGGAGTTTCGATGAGCAGTTCTTC.

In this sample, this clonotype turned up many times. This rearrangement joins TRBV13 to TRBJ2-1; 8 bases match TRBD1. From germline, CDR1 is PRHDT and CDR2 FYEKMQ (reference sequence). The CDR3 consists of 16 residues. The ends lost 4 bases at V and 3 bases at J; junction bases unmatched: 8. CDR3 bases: TGTGCCAGCAGCTCACCCGGGACAGGCTACTACAATGAGCAGTTCTTC. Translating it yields CASSSPGTGYYNEQFF.

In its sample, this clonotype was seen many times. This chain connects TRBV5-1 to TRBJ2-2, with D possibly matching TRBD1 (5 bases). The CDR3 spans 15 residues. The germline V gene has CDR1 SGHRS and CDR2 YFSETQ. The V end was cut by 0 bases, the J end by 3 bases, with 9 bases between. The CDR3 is CASSLVGADTGELFF. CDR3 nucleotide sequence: TGCGCCAGCAGCTTGGTAGGGGCGGACACCGGGGAGCTGTTTTTT.

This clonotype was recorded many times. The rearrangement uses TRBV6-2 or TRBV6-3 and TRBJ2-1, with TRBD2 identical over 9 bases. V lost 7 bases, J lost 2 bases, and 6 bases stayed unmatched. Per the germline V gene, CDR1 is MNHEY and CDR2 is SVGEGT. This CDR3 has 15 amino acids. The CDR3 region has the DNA TGTGCCAGCACCCTGAAGCGGGAGGCCTACAATGAGCAGTTCTTC. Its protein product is CASTLKREAYNEQFF.

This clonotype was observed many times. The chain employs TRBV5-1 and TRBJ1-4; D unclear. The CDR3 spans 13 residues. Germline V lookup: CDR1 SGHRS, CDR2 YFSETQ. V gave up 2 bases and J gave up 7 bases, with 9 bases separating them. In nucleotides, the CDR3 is TGCGCCAGCAGCTTCGACGGATCTGAAAAACTGTTTTTT. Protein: CASSFDGSEKLFF.

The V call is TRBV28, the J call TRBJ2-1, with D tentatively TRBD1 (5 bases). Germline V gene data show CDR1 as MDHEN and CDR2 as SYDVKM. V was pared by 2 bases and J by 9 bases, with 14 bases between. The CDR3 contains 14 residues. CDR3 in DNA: TGTGCCAGCAGTTTAACAGGTTCGATGGGTGAGCAGTTCTTC. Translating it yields CASSLTGSMGEQFF.

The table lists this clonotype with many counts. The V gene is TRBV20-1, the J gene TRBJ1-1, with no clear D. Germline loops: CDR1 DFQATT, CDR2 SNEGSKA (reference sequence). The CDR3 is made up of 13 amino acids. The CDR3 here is CRGEFPGTTEAFF. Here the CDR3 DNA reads TGCAGGGGAGAGTTCCCGGGAACCACTGAAGCTTTCTTT.

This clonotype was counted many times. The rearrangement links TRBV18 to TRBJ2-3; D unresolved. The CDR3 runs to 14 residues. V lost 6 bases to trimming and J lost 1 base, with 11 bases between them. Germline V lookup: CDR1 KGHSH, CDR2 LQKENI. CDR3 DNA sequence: TGTGCCAGCTCCCACGACATAGGCACAGATACGCAGTATTTT. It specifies CASSHDIGTDTQYF.

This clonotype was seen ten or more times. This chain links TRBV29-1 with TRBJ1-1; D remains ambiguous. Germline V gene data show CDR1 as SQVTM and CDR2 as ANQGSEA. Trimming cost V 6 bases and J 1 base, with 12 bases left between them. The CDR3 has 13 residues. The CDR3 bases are TGCAGCGTACACGATGTTTGGAACACTGAAGCTTTCTTT. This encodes CSVHDVWNTEAFF.

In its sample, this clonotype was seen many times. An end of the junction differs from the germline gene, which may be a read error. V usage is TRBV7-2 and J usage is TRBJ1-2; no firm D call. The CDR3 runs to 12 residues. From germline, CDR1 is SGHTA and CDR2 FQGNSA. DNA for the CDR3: TGCGCCAGCAGCTTAGGAACCTATGGCTACACCTTC. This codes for CASSLGTYGYTF.

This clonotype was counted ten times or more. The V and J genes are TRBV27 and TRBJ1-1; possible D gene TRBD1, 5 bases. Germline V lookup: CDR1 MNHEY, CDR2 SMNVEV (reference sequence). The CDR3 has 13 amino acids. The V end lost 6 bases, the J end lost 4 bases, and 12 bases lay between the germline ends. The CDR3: CASRRLTGTEAFF. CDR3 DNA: TGTGCCAGCAGGAGACTAACAGGCACTGAAGCTTTCTTT.

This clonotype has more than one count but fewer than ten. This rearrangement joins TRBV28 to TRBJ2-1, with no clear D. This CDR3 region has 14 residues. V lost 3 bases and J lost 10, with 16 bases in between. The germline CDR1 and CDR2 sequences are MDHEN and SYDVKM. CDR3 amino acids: CASSFPGQDREQFF. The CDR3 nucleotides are TGTGCCAGCAGTTTCCCAGGCCAAGACCGGGAGCAGTTCTTC.

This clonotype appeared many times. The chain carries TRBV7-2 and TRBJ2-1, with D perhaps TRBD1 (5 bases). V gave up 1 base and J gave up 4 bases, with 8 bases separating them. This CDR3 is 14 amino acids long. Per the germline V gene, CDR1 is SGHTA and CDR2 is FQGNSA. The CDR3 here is CASSLDPGYNEQFF. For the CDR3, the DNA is TGTGCCAGCAGCTTAGATCCAGGGTACAATGAGCAGTTCTTC.

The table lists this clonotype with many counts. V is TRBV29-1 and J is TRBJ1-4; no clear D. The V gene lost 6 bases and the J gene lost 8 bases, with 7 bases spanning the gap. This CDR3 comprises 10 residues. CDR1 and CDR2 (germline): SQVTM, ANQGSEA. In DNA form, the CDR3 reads TGCAGCGTCGGCGCGGAAAAACTGTTTTTT. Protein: CSVGAEKLFF.

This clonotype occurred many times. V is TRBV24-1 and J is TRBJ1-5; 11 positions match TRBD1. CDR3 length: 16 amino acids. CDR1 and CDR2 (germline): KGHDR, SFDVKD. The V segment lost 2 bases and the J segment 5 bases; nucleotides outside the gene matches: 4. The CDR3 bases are TGTGCCACCAGTGATTCGGGACAGGGGGAAGATCAGCCCCAGCATTTT. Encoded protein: CATSDSGQGEDQPQHF.

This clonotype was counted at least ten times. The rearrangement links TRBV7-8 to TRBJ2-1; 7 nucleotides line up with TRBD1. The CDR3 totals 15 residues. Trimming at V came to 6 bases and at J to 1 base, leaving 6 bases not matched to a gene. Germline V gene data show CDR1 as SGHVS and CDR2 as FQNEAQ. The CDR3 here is CASRPDRVSYNEQFF. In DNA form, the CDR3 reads TGTGCCAGCAGACCCGACAGGGTTTCCTACAATGAGCAGTTCTTC.

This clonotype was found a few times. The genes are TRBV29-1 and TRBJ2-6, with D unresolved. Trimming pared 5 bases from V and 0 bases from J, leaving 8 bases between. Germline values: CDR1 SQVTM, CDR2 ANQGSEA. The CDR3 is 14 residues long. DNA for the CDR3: TGCAGCGTTCAAGCAAGCTCTGGGGCCAACGTCCTGACTTTC. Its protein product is CSVQASSGANVLTF.